The sequence of this T cell receptor (beta chain) was determined in a study of OX40 agonist ivuxolimab in advanced cancers. Findings and limits, study-wide: At 0.1 to 3.0 mg/kg, CD4+ and CD8+ blood T cells expanded clonally by week 6.

Measured with immunoSEQ multiplex PCR; TCRdb has only the in-frame clones, and not every one. Found here are roughly 72,000 clones, nearly 90% of them singletons; the top ten hold about an eighth. Trimming pared 1 base from V and 8 bases from J, leaving 8 bases between. Germline lookup yields CDR1 KGHSH and CDR2 LQKENI. The CDR3 covers 13 residues. For this clone: Its target is not known.

The chain combines TRBV18 with TRBJ1-4, with D unclear. The sequenced sample was CD4+ or CD8+ T cells sorted from blood, obtained in a trial of the OX40 agonist ivuxolimab. The sequence was obtained from an adult with an advanced solid tumor such as melanoma, head and neck, liver or kidney cancer. In DNA, the CDR3 is TGTGCCAGCTCACCACTACGGGAGGAAAAACTGTTTTTT. Translating gives CASSPLREEKLFF.